This entry is about one TCR beta chain. TCRdb reworked the 5' RACE reads into one entry per CDR3 protein, no DNA. In all, the sample yields roughly 170,000 distinct CDR3 sequences. The sample comes from a study of T cells expressing NK-cell markers. The source of this sequence is a woman between 18 and 69 years old in good health. What was sequenced was blood T cells: a sorted CD56 or NKG2C T cell subset, CD4+ or CD8+ T cells, or bulk PBMC T cells (not recorded which).

This CDR3 reads CASSQDRSTGELFF. This sequence joins TRBV4-1 and TRBJ2-2. Per the germline V gene, CDR1 is MGHRA and CDR2 is YSYEKL. The CDR3 is made up of 14 amino acids.